A selection of T cell receptor beta chains follows, all from one sample in a study of T cell changes during pregnancy in multiple sclerosis. Clones were read by immunoSEQ multiplex PCR, and TCRdb kept only the in-frame ones, dropping some. Altogether approximately 50,000 clones are present, roughly 95% being singletons, with the ten largest covering roughly 0.33%. The material sequenced was CD4+ T cells from peripheral blood mononuclear cells, taken in the third trimester of pregnancy. The receptors shown here come from a female donor with multiple sclerosis, enrolled in a pregnancy study. The CDR3 runs from the conserved cysteine through the conserved F or W. D genes are given only for firm matches. The size field is filled for only some rows; it gives once, few, many or a size class.

-,TRBJ1-3,TRBV29-1,-,TGCAGCGTTACCGGGGGGCTGGGAAACACCATATATTTT,CSVTGGLGNTIYF
-,TRBJ1-2,TRBV29-1,-,TGCAGCGTTGAGGAGGGTCGGAGCCTTTACACCTTC,CSVEEGRSLYTF
-,TRBJ2-7,TRBV14,-,TGTGCCAGCAGCGCCCATGGCCGCTCCTACGAGCAGTACTTC,CASSAHGRSYEQYF
TRBD1,TRBJ1-2,TRBV6-5,once,TGTGCCAGCCACTCTCCCGGACAGGTCCTAGGCTACACCTTC,CASHSPGQVLGYTF
-,TRBJ2-1,TRBV11-2,-,TGTGCCAGCAGCTTAGGCAGTTTCTCATTCAATGAGCAGTTCTTC,CASSLGSFSFNEQFF
TRBD1,TRBJ2-4,TRBV19,-,TGTGCCAGTACCAACACAGGGGGTCGGGACATTCAGTACTTC,CASTNTGGRDIQYF
-,TRBJ1-1,TRBV6-5,-,TGTGCCAGCAGTTACGCGGTAAACACTGAAGCTTTCTTT,CASSYAVNTEAFF
-,TRBJ1-1,TRBV7-9,-,TGTGCCAGCAGTCAGACAGCCCTCACCACGATCACTGAAGCTTTCTTT,CASSQTALTTITEAFF
TRBD2,TRBJ2-1,TRBV5-1,-,TGCGCCAGCAGCTCGTTAGCGGGCCCCAATGAGCAGTTCTTC,CASSSLAGPNEQFF
TRBD1,TRBJ2-1,TRBV11-2,-,TGTGCCAGCAGCACATATAAGGGACAGGGGAACTACAATGAGCAGTTCTTC,CASSTYKGQGNYNEQFF
TRBD1,TRBJ1-1,TRBV27,-,TGTGCCAGCAGAGGGACAGTTTTGGGCACTGAAGCTTTCTTT,CASRGTVLGTEAFF
-,TRBJ1-3,TRBV5-3,-,TGTGCCAGACTTGGAAACACCATATATTTT,CARLGNTIYF
TRBD2,TRBJ2-1,TRBV7-2,-,TGTGCCAGCAGCTTAGATAGCGGGAGTTACAATGAGCAGTTCTTC,CASSLDSGSYNEQFF
TRBD1,TRBJ2-3,TRBV5-1,once,TGCGCCAGCAGCTTGAGGGGACAGAGTCCTCTTAGCACAGATACGCAGTATTTT,CASSLRGQSPLSTDTQYF
TRBD1,TRBJ1-2,TRBV6-5,-,TGTGCCAGCAGTTACTCAGGGACAGCGAACTATGGCTACACCTTC,CASSYSGTANYGYTF
TRBD1,TRBJ2-7,TRBV19,-,TGTGCCAGTAGTACCCGGGACAGCTCCTACGAGCAGTACTTC,CASSTRDSSYEQYF
-,TRBJ1-2,TRBV7-9,-,TGTGCCAGCAGACAAGACAGGAACTATGGCTACACCTTC,CASRQDRNYGYTF
TRBD1,TRBJ1-6,TRBV7-9,few,TGTGCCAGCAGCTCCTACCCGACAGGGGGAAATTCACCCCTCCACTTT,CASSSYPTGGNSPLHF
-,TRBJ2-5,TRBV2,-,TGTGCCAGCAGTAGGACTGGGGGGGCTGAGGAGACCCAGTACTTC,CASSRTGGAEETQYF
-,TRBJ1-5,TRBV27,-,TGTGCCAGCAGTAAACAGGATAGCAATCAGCCCCAGCATTTT,CASSKQDSNQPQHF
-,TRBJ2-5,TRBV7-2,-,TGTGCCAGCAGCCGACAGCAGGGGGGTCGAGAGACCCAGTACTTC,CASSRQQGGRETQYF
-,TRBJ2-3,TRBV6-5,-,TGTGCCAGCAGTTTAACAGCAAGGGGCCCAGATACGCAGTATTTT,CASSLTARGPDTQYF
-,TRBJ2-7,TRBV7-2,-,TGTGCCAGCAGCTTAAGCGGGACAGAGCAGTACTTC,CASSLSGTEQYF
TRBD2,TRBJ2-5,TRBV5-1,-,TGCGCCAGCAGCTCGCATAGCGGGATAGAGACCCAGTACTTC,CASSSHSGIETQYF
-,TRBJ2-2,TRBV30,-,TGTGCCTGGAGTAGGGAGACAGGGAACACCGGGGAGCTGTTTTTT,CAWSRETGNTGELFF
TRBD2,TRBJ2-1,TRBV7-6,-,TGTGCCAGCAGCTCTAGCGGGGGGGCCCGGGGTGAGCAGTTCTTC,CASSSSGGARGEQFF
-,TRBJ2-7,TRBV21-1,-,TGTGCCAGCAGCAATTCTCGTGGGAGTCGCTACGAGCAGTACTTC,CASSNSRGSRYEQYF
-,TRBJ1-2,TRBV30,-,TGTGCCTGGAGTGAAGAGATCCGCTATGGCTACACCTTC,CAWSEEIRYGYTF
TRBD2,TRBJ2-3,TRBV19,-,TGTGCCAGCGCTAATAGCGGGAGCTTTGGAGATACGCAGTATTTT,CASANSGSFGDTQYF
TRBD1,TRBJ1-1,TRBV30,-,TGTGCCTTGGACCGGGACAGGGTGAACACTGAAGCTTTCTTT,CALDRDRVNTEAFF
-,TRBJ2-6,TRBV12-5,-,TGTGCTAGTGGTTTGGTACTGGGTGGGGGGTACGGCGGGGCCAACGTCCTGACTTTC,CASGLVLGGGYGGANVLTF
-,TRBJ2-2,TRBV7-3,-,TGTGCCAGCAGCTCTACAGGGAAAAACACCGGGGAGCTGTTTTTT,CASSSTGKNTGELFF
TRBD2,TRBJ2-1,TRBV7-2,-,TGTGCCAGCAGCCCTGGACTAGTTGTGATCTTC,CASSPGLVVIF
TRBD1,TRBJ1-2,TRBV7-3,once,TGTGCCAGCAGCCCCGGACAGGGAGGAAACTATGGCTACACCTTC,CASSPGQGGNYGYTF
-,TRBJ1-1,TRBV9,-,TGTGCCAGCAGCGTGTCTGCAGGGGCAGGTGAAGCTTTCTTT,CASSVSAGAGEAFF
-,TRBJ2-7,TRBV21-1,-,TGTGCCAGCAGCAAAGATGGGCCTAGCGCTTCCTACGAGCAGTACTTC,CASSKDGPSASYEQYF
TRBD2,TRBJ2-6,TRBV30,-,TGTGCCTGGAGTGGGGCGGGGGCTGGGGCCAACGTCCTGACTTTC,CAWSGAGAGANVLTF
TRBD1,TRBJ1-2,TRBV6-5,-,TGTGCCAGCAGGACCGGGACAGCGATAAACTATGGCTACACCTTC,CASRTGTAINYGYTF
TRBD1,TRBJ1-2,TRBV5-5,-,TGTGCCAGCAGCACCGTCCAGGGGGCTAATGGCTACACCTTC,CASSTVQGANGYTF
-,TRBJ1-2,TRBV9,-,TGTGCCAGCAGCGTAGTCCCCCAGGGTAGAGGCTACACCTTC,CASSVVPQGRGYTF
TRBD1,TRBJ2-7,TRBV7-9,-,TGTGCCAGCAGCCCCGCCTTTGGCAGGGGGTCGCGCGAGCAGTACTTC,CASSPAFGRGSREQYF
-,TRBJ1-1,TRBV5-1,-,TGCGCCAGCAGCTTGGATCCCTTGGCCCTCATGAACACTGAAGCTTTCTTT,CASSLDPLALMNTEAFF
-,TRBJ1-2,TRBV7-7,-,TGTGCCAGCAGCTTTACTTTGGAGGCTAACTATGGCTACACCTTC,CASSFTLEANYGYTF
-,TRBJ2-3,TRBV28,-,TGTGCCAGCAGTTTTCGTAACACAGATACGCAGTATTTT,CASSFRNTDTQYF
TRBD1,TRBJ1-2,TRBV19,-,TGTGCCAGTAGTATGACAGGGGCCCAAGCGTCCTATGGCTACACCTTC,CASSMTGAQASYGYTF
-,TRBJ1-3,TRBV9,-,TGTGCCAGCAGCGTAGAGTTGCAGGGTAGTGGAAACACCATATATTTT,CASSVELQGSGNTIYF
TRBD1,TRBJ1-2,TRBV19,-,TGTGCCAGTAGCGACCCGGGACAGGTGAATGGCTACACCTTC,CASSDPGQVNGYTF
-,TRBJ2-7,TRBV5-1,-,TGCGCCAGCAGCTTAGCCGGACCTAGCGCCTCCTACGAGCAGTACTTC,CASSLAGPSASYEQYF
TRBD1,TRBJ1-1,TRBV7-3,-,TGTGCCAGCAGCGTGACAGGGGGCACTGAAGCTTTCTTT,CASSVTGGTEAFF
-,TRBJ1-4,TRBV27,-,TGTGCCAGCAGTAATCGCGGGTCAAAACTGTTTTTT,CASSNRGSKLFF